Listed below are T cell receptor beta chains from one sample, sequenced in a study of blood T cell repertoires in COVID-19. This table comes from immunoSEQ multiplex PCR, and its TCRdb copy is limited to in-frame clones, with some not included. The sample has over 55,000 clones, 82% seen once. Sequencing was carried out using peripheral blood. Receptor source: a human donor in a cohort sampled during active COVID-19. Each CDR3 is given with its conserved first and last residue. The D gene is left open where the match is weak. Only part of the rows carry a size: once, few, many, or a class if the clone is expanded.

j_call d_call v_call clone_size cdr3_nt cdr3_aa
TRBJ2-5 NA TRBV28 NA TGTGCCAGCAGTTTATTTATATTGGGGGGAGAGACCCAGTACTTC CASSLFILGGETQYF
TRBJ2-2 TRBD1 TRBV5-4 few TGTGCCAGCAGCCCCAGGACAGGGGGCGGGACCGGGGAGCTGTTTTTT CASSPRTGGGTGELFF
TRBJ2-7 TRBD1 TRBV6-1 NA TGTGCCAGCAGAGGAACCGGGACAGGGTCCTACGAGCAGTACTTC CASRGTGTGSYEQYF
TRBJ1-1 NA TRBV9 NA TGTGCCAGCAGCGTCCAGCCGGCAGGGGTGGCGACTGAAGCTTTCTTT CASSVQPAGVATEAFF
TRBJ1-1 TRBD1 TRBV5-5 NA TGTGCCAGCAGCATTGGGACAGGGGGAAACACTGAAGCTTTCTTT CASSIGTGGNTEAFF
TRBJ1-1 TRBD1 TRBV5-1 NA TGCGCCAGCAGCTTGTCTTGGGACAGTTTGAGGGCTTTCTTT CASSLSWDSLRAFF
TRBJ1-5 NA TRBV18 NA TGTGCCAGCTCACCGAACAGGAGCAATCAGCCCCAGCATTTT CASSPNRSNQPQHF
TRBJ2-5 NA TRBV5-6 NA TGTGCCAGCAGCAAAACAGGGCCGGGGGAGACCCAGTACTTC CASSKTGPGETQYF
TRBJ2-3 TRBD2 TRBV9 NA TGTGCCAGCAGCGCCCTCGGGGGGAACACAGATACGCAGTATTTT CASSALGGNTDTQYF
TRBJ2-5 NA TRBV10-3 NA TGTGCCATCAGTGAGCCGACAGGAAAACAAGAGACCCAGTACTTC CAISEPTGKQETQYF
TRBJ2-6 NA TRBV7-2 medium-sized TGTGCCAGCAGCCCCCAGGGCCGGAACTCTGGGGCCAACGTCCTGACTTTC CASSPQGRNSGANVLTF
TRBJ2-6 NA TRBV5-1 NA TGCGCCAGCAGCCCCGGGACATCTGGGGCCAACGTCCTGACTTTC CASSPGTSGANVLTF
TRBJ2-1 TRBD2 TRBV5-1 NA TGCGCCAGCAGCCCCTCAGAGCGGGGGAGTTACAATGAGCAGTTCTTC CASSPSERGSYNEQFF
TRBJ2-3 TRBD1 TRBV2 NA TGTGCCAGCAGTGCCGTACAGGGGAGCGATACGCAGTATTTT CASSAVQGSDTQYF
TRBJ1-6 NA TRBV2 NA TGTGCCAGCAGGAACCAAGGGGCTACACCCCTCCACTTT CASRNQGATPLHF
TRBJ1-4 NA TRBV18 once TGTGCCAGCTCACCGTCTCACGCGGGTGAAAATGAAAAACTGTTTTTT CASSPSHAGENEKLFF
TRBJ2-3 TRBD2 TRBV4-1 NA TGCGCCAGCAGCCCAACGACTAGCGGGGGCACAGATACGCAGTATTTT CASSPTTSGGTDTQYF
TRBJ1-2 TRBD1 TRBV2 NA TGTGCCAGCGGACAGGTGTATGGCTACACCTTC CASGQVYGYTF
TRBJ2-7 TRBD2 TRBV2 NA TGTGCCAGCAGTGAAGGACTAGCGGAAACTTACGAGCAGTACTTC CASSEGLAETYEQYF
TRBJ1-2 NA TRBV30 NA TGTGCCTGGTCCCTAGCCTATGGCTACACCTTC CAWSLAYGYTF
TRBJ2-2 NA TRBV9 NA TGTGCCAGCAGCGTAGAATCCAGGGGCACCGGGGAGCTGTTTTTT CASSVESRGTGELFF
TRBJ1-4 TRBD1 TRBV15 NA TGTGCCACCAGCAGAGCCGGGACAGATAATGAAAAACTGTTTTTT CATSRAGTDNEKLFF
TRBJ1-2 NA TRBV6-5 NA TGTGCCAGCAGTTACTCGAGCGGGCCTAGTTATGGCTACACCTTC CASSYSSGPSYGYTF
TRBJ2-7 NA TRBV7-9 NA TGTGCCAGCAGCCTTACGACCGGGGCCTACGAGCAGTACTTC CASSLTTGAYEQYF
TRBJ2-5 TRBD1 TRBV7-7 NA TGTGCTAGCAGCCCCTCCCAGGGGGCAGTGGAGACCCAGTACTTC CASSPSQGAVETQYF
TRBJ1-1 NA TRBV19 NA TGTGCCAGTAGTATCGGGAGAGGGGACACTGAAGCTTTCTTT CASSIGRGDTEAFF